What follows is one T cell receptor beta chain and its context. This specimen comes from a study of blood T cell repertoires in COVID-19. Study background: Sample material is recorded as cDNA or gDNA derived from T cells, B-cell-depleted T cells, or PBMCs.

Using immunoSEQ multiplex PCR, the repertoire was profiled, and TCRdb retains in-frame clones only, with some absent. The profile shows about 25,000 clones, around nine tenths of them singletons. The V gene's germline CDR1 is SQVTM and CDR2 ANQGSEA. CDR3 length equals 18 residues. V shed 7 bases, J shed 2 bases, and the junction held 22 bases outside the gene matches. Sequencing was done on a sample of peripheral blood. The TCR sequence derives from a human donor with active COVID-19. The donor label of this sample is uncertain. The chain uses TRBV29-1 and TRBJ2-7; 8 nucleotides align to TRBD2. The CDR3 protein is CSASSPPGREYSTYEQYF. CDR3 in DNA: TGCAGCGCAAGCAGCCCCCCCGGGAGGGAATATTCTACCTACGAGCAGTACTTC.